Below are 7 T cell receptor beta chains sequenced from a single sample in a study of blood T cell repertoires in COVID-19. Data came from immunoSEQ multiplex PCR; TCRdb stores just in-frame clones and leaves some out. Of 300,000 to 350,000 clones detected, 80% to 90% appear once; the ten largest clones hold about 2.7%. What was sequenced was peripheral blood. The receptors shown here come from a man younger than 40 with active or convalescent COVID-19.

This clone appeared a single time. The CDR3 DNA reads as TGTGCCAGCACCCTACAGGGGGCGGCGTACGAGCAGTACTTC. This translates into CASTLQGAAYEQYF. The rearrangement joins TRBV11-3 to TRBJ2-7; 9 nucleotides align to TRBD1. CDR3 length equals 14 residues. With V trimmed by 7 bases and J by 4 bases, 8 bases remained unmatched. The germline gives CDR1 SGHNT, CDR2 YENEEA.

The rearrangement links TRBV7-8 to TRBJ1-5; D might be TRBD1 (5 bases). The germline CDR1 and CDR2 sequences are SGHVS and FQNEAQ. V was shortened by 1 base and J by 4 bases, with 11 bases between the two germline ends. CDR3 length: 15 residues. The CDR3 loop is CASSLDRRRNQPQHF. CDR3 coding DNA: TGTGCCAGCAGCTTAGACAGGCGCCGTAATCAGCCCCAGCATTTT.

The rearrangement uses TRBV27 and TRBJ1-1, with 8 bases matching TRBD1. The germline V gene has CDR1 MNHEY and CDR2 SMNVEV (reference sequence). The ends lost 4 bases at V and 6 bases at J; junction bases unmatched: 7. The CDR3 consists of 14 residues. The CDR3: CASSWDRISPEAFF. The DNA of the CDR3 is TGTGCCAGCAGTTGGGACAGGATTTCACCTGAAGCTTTCTTT.

The chain joins TRBV2 to TRBJ1-4, with D possibly being TRBD1 (6 bases). The CDR3 spans 13 residues. Germline-derived CDR1 and CDR2 are SNHLY and FYNNEI. Between the trimmed V and J ends, which lost 5 bases and 6 bases, there was a span of 10 bases. As DNA, the CDR3 is TGTGCCAGCAGTCAGGGGTCGGATGAAAAACTGTTTTTT. Translated: CASSQGSDEKLFF. Variable domain in full (rest from reference TRBV2 and TRBJ1-4): EPEVTQTPSHQVTQMGQEVILRCVPISNHLYFYWYRQILGQKVEFLVSFYNNEISEKSEIFDDQFSVERPDGSNFTLKIRSTKLEDSAMYFCASSQGSDEKLFFGSGTQLSVL.

V and J are TRBV9 and TRBJ2-1, with 11 bases identical to TRBD1. This CDR3 contains 16 residues. CDR1 is SGDLS and CDR2 is YYNGEE in the germline V gene. J lost 3 bases, V lost 1 base, and 3 bases had no gene match. The CDR3 spells CASSVRGTGGYNEQFF. DNA for the CDR3: TGTGCCAGCAGCGTAAGAGGGACAGGGGGCTACAATGAGCAGTTCTTC.

About this clone itself: Other DNA variants within this sample encode the same CDR3. The chain is built from TRBV9 and TRBJ2-5, with D perhaps TRBD2 (6 bases). Trimming took 0 bases from V and 4 from J, leaving 10 bases between them. The CDR3 is made up of 14 amino acids. Looked up from germline, CDR1 is SGDLS and CDR2 is YYNGEE. In DNA form, the CDR3 reads TGTGCCAGCAGCGTAGGGAGGGGCCGAGAGACCCAGTACTTC. It encodes CASSVGRGRETQYF.

The V call is TRBV18, the J call TRBJ1-1, with D tentatively TRBD1 (5 bases). The CDR3 loop spans 14 amino acids. Looked up from germline, CDR1 is KGHSH and CDR2 is LQKENI. Trimming removed 3 bases at V and 0 bases at J, with 8 bases between. The CDR3 DNA reads TGTGCCAGCTCACCCCAGGGCATGAACACTGAAGCTTTCTTT. Its protein product is CASSPQGMNTEAFF.